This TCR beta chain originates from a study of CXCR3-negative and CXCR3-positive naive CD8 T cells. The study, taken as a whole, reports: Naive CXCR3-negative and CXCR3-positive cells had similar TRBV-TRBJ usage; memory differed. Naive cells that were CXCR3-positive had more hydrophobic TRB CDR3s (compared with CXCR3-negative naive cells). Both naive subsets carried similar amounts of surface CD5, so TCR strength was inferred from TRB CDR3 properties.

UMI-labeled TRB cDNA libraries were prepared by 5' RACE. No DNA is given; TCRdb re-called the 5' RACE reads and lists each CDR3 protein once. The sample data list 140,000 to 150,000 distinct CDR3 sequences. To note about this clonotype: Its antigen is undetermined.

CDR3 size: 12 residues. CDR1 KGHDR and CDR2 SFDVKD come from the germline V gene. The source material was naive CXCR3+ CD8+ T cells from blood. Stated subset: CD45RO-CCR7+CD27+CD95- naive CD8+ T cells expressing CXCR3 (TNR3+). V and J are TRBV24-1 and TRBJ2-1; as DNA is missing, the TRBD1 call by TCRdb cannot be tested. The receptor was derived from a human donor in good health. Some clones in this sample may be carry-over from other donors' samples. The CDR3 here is CATSDHSGEQFF.